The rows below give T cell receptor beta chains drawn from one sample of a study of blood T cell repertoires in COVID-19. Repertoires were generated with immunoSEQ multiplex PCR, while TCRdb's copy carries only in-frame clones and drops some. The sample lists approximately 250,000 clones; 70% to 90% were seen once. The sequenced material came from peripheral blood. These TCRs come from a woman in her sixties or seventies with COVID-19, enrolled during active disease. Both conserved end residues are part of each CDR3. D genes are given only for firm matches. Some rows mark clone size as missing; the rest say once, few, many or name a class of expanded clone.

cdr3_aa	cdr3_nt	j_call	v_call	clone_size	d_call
CASTIAPLETQYF	TGTGCCAGCACGATAGCCCCCTTAGAGACCCAGTACTTC	TRBJ2-5	TRBV2	-	-
CASSPWAGGSQETQYF	TGTGCCAGCTCACCATGGGCCGGGGGGAGCCAAGAGACCCAGTACTTC	TRBJ2-5	TRBV18	-	TRBD2
CASSLWGRGTEAFF	TGCGCCAGCAGCTTGTGGGGGCGCGGCACTGAAGCTTTCTTT	TRBJ1-1	TRBV5-1	-	-
CASSRTGDNSPLHF	TGTGCCAGCAGTCGGACAGGGGATAATTCACCCCTCCACTTT	TRBJ1-6	TRBV27	-	TRBD1
CASRALESEVDGYTF	TGTGCCAGCCGGGCCCTCGAATCGGAGGTCGATGGCTACACCTTC	TRBJ1-2	TRBV10-3	once	-
CASSLEGASNGELFF	TGCGCCAGCAGCTTGGAGGGGGCCAGTAACGGGGAGCTGTTTTTT	TRBJ2-2	TRBV5-1	-	TRBD1
CASSEVGGGPDSYEQYF	TGTGCCAGCAGTGAAGTTGGCGGGGGGCCCGATTCCTACGAGCAGTACTTC	TRBJ2-7	TRBV25-1	once	TRBD2
CASNAGQTYNSPLHF	TGTGCCAGCAACGCGGGACAGACCTATAATTCACCCCTCCACTTT	TRBJ1-6	TRBV2	-	TRBD1
CAVGTSGGAIDTQYF	TGCGCCGTGGGGACTAGCGGGGGGGCCATAGATACGCAGTATTTT	TRBJ2-3	TRBV10-2	-	TRBD2
CASSLRGISGNTIYF	TGCGCCAGCAGCTTGAGGGGGATCTCTGGAAACACCATATATTTT	TRBJ1-3	TRBV5-1	-	-
CASSLGQGVDNEQFF	TGTGCCAGCAGCTTAGGACAGGGGGTAGACAATGAGCAGTTCTTC	TRBJ2-1	TRBV7-8	-	TRBD1
CASSQGPGSSYEQYF	TGTGCCAGCAGCCAAGGTCCGGGTAGCTCCTACGAGCAGTACTTC	TRBJ2-7	TRBV3-1/TRBV3-2	few	-
CAWSVQDYEQYF	TGTGCCTGGAGTGTACAAGACTACGAGCAGTACTTC	TRBJ2-7	TRBV30	-	-
CASSLQRAGASYNEQFF	TGTGCCAGCAGCTTACAGCGGGCGGGGGCCTCCTACAATGAGCAGTTCTTC	TRBJ2-1	TRBV11-2	-	-
CASSQGPGVNGETQYF	TGTGCCAGCAGCCAAGGTCCCGGGGTCAACGGAGAGACCCAGTACTTC	TRBJ2-5	TRBV14	-	-
CASSRLAGGPHEQFF	TGTGCCAGCAGTCGACTAGCGGGGGGGCCTCATGAGCAGTTCTTC	TRBJ2-1	TRBV7-2	-	TRBD2
CASSQEQGTEAFF	TGCGCCAGCAGTCAGGAACAGGGGACTGAAGCTTTCTTT	TRBJ1-1	TRBV23-1	-	TRBD1
CASSQTLTGTEAFF	TGTGCCAGCAGCCAAACCCTTACAGGGACTGAAGCTTTCTTT	TRBJ1-1	TRBV14	-	-
CASSRVNSPLHF	TGTGCCAGCAGTCGGGTGAATTCACCCCTCCACTTT	TRBJ1-6	TRBV5-6	few	-
CASSAAGGAVRDTQYF	TGTGCCAGCAGCGCTGCCGGGGGGGCCGTAAGGGATACGCAGTATTTT	TRBJ2-3	TRBV9	-	TRBD2
CASSFVSAEGTNYGYTF	TGTGCCAGCAGTTTCGTATCGGCGGAGGGGACTAACTATGGCTACACCTTC	TRBJ1-2	TRBV27	-	-
CASSPDPGTGVGYGYTF	TGTGCCAGCAGCCCCGATCCCGGGACAGGGGTTGGCTATGGCTACACCTTC	TRBJ1-2	TRBV5-4	-	TRBD1
CASSLYFPGLGGRELFF	TGTGCCAGCAGTTTATATTTCCCGGGCCTCGGGGGGAGGGAGCTGTTTTTT	TRBJ2-2	TRBV27	-	TRBD2
CASGLVRGSGSPTEAFF	TGTGCTAGTGGTTTGGTACGGGGGTCGGGGAGTCCCACTGAAGCTTTCTTT	TRBJ1-1	TRBV12-5	-	-
CASSLAGVLSGNTIYF	TGTGCCAGCAGCTTAGCAGGGGTTCTCTCTGGAAACACCATATATTTT	TRBJ1-3	TRBV7-2	-	-
CASSSRDPAGRANVLTF	TGTGCCAGCAGCTCCCGGGACCCCGCGGGGAGGGCCAACGTCCTGACTTTC	TRBJ2-6	TRBV9	-	-
CATSRAGTSASTDTQYF	TGTGCCACCAGCAGAGCGGGGACTAGCGCTAGCACAGATACGCAGTATTTT	TRBJ2-3	TRBV15	-	TRBD2
CASSPRGAANEKLFF	TGTGCCAGCAGCCCCAGGGGGGCGGCTAATGAAAAACTGTTTTTT	TRBJ1-4	TRBV9	-	TRBD1
CASSDGRGYTF	TGCGCCAGCAGTGACGGCAGGGGCTACACCTTC	TRBJ1-2	TRBV10-1	-	-
CASSLLPRLGTGELFF	TGTGCCAGCAGCCTTCTTCCGAGGCTCGGCACCGGGGAGCTGTTTTTT	TRBJ2-2	TRBV21-1	once	-
CASSLERVEETQYF	TGCGCCAGCAGCTTGGAAAGAGTTGAAGAGACCCAGTACTTC	TRBJ2-5	TRBV5-1	-	-
CASSQDRGWPQHF	TGCGCCAGCAGCCAAGATCGGGGGTGGCCCCAGCATTTT	TRBJ1-5	TRBV4-3	-	-
CASRDRGLAGGPSHNEQFF	TGTGCCAGCAGAGATAGGGGACTAGCGGGGGGGCCCAGCCACAATGAGCAGTTCTTC	TRBJ2-1	TRBV11-2	-	TRBD2
CASSWGLAGGNEQFF	TGTGCCAGCAGCTGGGGACTAGCGGGGGGGAATGAGCAGTTCTTC	TRBJ2-1	TRBV5-6	-	TRBD2
CASSLDGRVTGANVLTF	TGCGCCAGCAGCTTGGACGGCAGGGTAACTGGGGCCAACGTCCTGACTTTC	TRBJ2-6	TRBV5-1	-	-
CASSSGLAAPLYNEQFF	TGTGCCAGTAGTAGCGGACTAGCAGCACCGCTCTACAATGAGCAGTTCTTC	TRBJ2-1	TRBV19	-	TRBD2
CASRNRDIINEKLFF	TGTGCCAGCAGGAATAGAGATATTATTAATGAAAAACTGTTTTTT	TRBJ1-4	TRBV28	-	-
CASSEEQGYEQYF	TGCGCCAGCAGTGAGGAGCAGGGCTACGAGCAGTACTTC	TRBJ2-7	TRBV10-1	-	-
CASSTRGVDGYTF	TGCGCCAGCAGTACTCGGGGGGTAGATGGCTACACCTTC	TRBJ1-2	TRBV4-3	-	-
CASNSQGAFQPQHF	TGTGCCAGCAACTCCCAGGGGGCGTTTCAGCCCCAGCATTTT	TRBJ1-5	TRBV27	-	TRBD1
CASSSSDRGEYEQFF	TGTGCCAGCAGCTCCTCGGACAGGGGGGAGTATGAGCAGTTCTTC	TRBJ2-1	TRBV7-3	-	TRBD1
CASSYRPGSTEAFF	TGTGCCAGCAGTTACCGACCTGGGAGCACTGAAGCTTTCTTT	TRBJ1-1	TRBV6-2/TRBV6-3	-	-
CASSPLPGLFRNTEAFF	TGTGCCAGCTCACCACTTCCGGGTCTTTTTCGGAACACTGAAGCTTTCTTT	TRBJ1-1	TRBV18	-	-
CASSLGGTADYEQYF	TGCGCCAGCAGCTTGGGAGGGACAGCCGACTACGAGCAGTACTTC	TRBJ2-7	TRBV5-1	-	TRBD1
CASSQDSGGAGNTGELFF	TGCGCCAGCAGCCAAGATAGCGGGGGGGCCGGGAACACCGGGGAGCTGTTTTTT	TRBJ2-2	TRBV4-3	few	TRBD2
CASSQVLARGTDTQYF	TGCGCCAGCAGCCAAGTCTTAGCTCGTGGCACAGATACGCAGTATTTT	TRBJ2-3	TRBV4-3	-	-
CASSSYNGGTYNEQFF	TGTGCCAGCAGTTCCTACAATGGGGGGACGTACAATGAGCAGTTCTTC	TRBJ2-1	TRBV27	-	-
CASSPSTGGVGSPLHF	TGCGCCAGCAGCCCTTCCACAGGGGGAGTGGGGTCACCCCTCCACTTT	TRBJ1-6	TRBV4-1	-	TRBD1
CASSQGVQRGVAKNIQYF	TGCGCCAGCAGCCAAGGGGTCCAGCGGGGGGTAGCCAAAAACATTCAGTACTTC	TRBJ2-4	TRBV4-1	-	TRBD2
CAISGGASGGYYEQYF	TGTGCCATCAGTGGAGGGGCTAGCGGGGGGTACTACGAGCAGTACTTC	TRBJ2-7	TRBV10-3	-	TRBD2
CASSDGTGAGELFF	TGCGCCAGCAGCGACGGTACAGGGGCCGGGGAGCTGTTTTTT	TRBJ2-2	TRBV5-1	-	TRBD1
CASSSGDRGYEQYF	TGTGCCAGCAGTTCCGGTGACAGGGGCTACGAGCAGTACTTC	TRBJ2-7	TRBV6-2/TRBV6-3	once	TRBD1
CASSPTGEDYGYTF	TGTGCCAGCAGCCCGACGGGGGAGGACTATGGCTACACCTTC	TRBJ1-2	TRBV2	-	-
CASSYVQGNTEAFF	TGTGCCAGCAGTTATGTACAGGGAAACACTGAAGCTTTCTTT	TRBJ1-1	TRBV2	once	-
CASSSPSGDSSYNEQFF	TGTGCCAGCAGCTCTCCTAGCGGGGACAGCTCCTACAATGAGCAGTTCTTC	TRBJ2-1	TRBV7-2	-	TRBD2
CASSIGTGAYEQYF	TGCGCCAGCAGCATCGGGACAGGAGCCTACGAGCAGTACTTC	TRBJ2-7	TRBV5-1	once	TRBD1